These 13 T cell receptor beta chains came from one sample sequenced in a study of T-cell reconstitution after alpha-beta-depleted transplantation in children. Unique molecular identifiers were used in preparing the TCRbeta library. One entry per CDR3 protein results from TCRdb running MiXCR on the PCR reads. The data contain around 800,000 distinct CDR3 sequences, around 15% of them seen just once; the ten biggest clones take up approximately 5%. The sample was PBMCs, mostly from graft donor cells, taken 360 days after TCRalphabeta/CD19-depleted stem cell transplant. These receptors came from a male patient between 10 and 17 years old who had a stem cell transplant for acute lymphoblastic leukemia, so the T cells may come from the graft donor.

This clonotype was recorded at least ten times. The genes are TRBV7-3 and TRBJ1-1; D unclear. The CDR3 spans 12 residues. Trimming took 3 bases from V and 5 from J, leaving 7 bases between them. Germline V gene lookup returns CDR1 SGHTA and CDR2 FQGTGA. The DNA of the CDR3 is TGTGCCAGCAGCTTGCCGGGAACTGAAGCTTTCTTT. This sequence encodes CASSLPGTEAFF.

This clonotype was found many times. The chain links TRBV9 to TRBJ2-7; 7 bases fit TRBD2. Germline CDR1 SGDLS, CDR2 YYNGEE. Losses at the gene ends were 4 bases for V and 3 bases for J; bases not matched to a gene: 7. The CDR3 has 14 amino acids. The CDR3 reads CASSQAGGYYEQYF. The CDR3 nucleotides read TGTGCCAGCAGCCAGGCCGGGGGGTACTACGAGCAGTACTTC. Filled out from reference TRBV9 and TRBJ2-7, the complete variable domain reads DSGVTQTPKHLITATGQRVTLRCSPRSGDLSVYWYQQSLDQGLQFLIQYYNGEERAKGNILERFSAQQFPDLHSELNLSSLELGDSALYFCASSQAGGYYEQYFGPGTRLTVT.

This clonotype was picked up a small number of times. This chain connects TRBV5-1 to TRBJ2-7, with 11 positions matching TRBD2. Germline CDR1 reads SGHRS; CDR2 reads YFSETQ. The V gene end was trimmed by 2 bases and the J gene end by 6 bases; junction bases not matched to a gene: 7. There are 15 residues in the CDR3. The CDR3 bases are TGCGCCAGCAGCTTCGGGACTAGCGGCGTTTCCGAGCAGTACTTC. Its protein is CASSFGTSGVSEQYF.

The CDR3 reads CASSEWAGGLYNEQFF. The CDR3 nucleotides read TGTGCCAGCAGTGAGTGGGCGGGAGGACTTTACAATGAGCAGTTCTTC. The chain combines TRBV2 with TRBJ2-1; TRBD2 matches at 8 bases. Germline-derived CDR1 and CDR2 are SNHLY and FYNNEI. The CDR3 length is 16 residues. J lost 4 bases, V lost 3 bases, and 8 bases had no gene match. Filled out from reference TRBV2 and TRBJ2-1, the complete variable domain reads EPEVTQTPSHQVTQMGQEVILRCVPISNHLYFYWYRQILGQKVEFLVSFYNNEISEKSEIFDDQFSVERPDGSNFTLKIRSTKLEDSAMYFCASSEWAGGLYNEQFFGPGTRLTVL.

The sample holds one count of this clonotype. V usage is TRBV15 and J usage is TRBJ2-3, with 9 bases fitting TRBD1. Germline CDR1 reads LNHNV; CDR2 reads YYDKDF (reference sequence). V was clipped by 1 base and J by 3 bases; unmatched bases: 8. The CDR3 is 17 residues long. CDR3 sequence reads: CATSRGSLGQGTDTQYF. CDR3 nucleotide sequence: TGTGCCACCAGCAGAGGGTCGTTGGGACAGGGAACAGATACGCAGTATTTT.

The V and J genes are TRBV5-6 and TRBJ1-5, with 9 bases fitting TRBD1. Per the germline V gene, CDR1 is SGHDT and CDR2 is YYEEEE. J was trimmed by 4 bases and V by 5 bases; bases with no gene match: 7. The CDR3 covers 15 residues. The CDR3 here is CASRSQGAGNQPQHF. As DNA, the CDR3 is TGTGCCAGCAGATCACAGGGGGCGGGTAATCAGCCCCAGCATTTT.

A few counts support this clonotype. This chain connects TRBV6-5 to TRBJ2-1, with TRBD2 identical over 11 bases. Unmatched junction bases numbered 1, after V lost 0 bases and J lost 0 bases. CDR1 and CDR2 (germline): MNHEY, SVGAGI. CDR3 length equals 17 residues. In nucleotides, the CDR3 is TGTGCCAGCAGTTACTCTGGACTAGCGGGCTCCTACAATGAGCAGTTCTTC. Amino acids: CASSYSGLAGSYNEQFF.

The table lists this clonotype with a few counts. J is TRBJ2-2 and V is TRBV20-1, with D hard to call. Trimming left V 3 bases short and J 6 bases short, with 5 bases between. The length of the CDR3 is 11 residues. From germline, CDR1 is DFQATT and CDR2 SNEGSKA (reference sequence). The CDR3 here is CSASSAGELFF. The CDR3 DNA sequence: TGCAGTGCTAGTTCGGCCGGGGAGCTGTTTTTT.

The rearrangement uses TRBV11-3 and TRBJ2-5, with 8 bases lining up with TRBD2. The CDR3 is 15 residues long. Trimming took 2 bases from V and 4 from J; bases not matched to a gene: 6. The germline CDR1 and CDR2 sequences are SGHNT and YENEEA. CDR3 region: CASSLWAGGGETQYF. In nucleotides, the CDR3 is TGTGCCAGCAGCTTATGGGCGGGAGGTGGAGAGACCCAGTACTTC.

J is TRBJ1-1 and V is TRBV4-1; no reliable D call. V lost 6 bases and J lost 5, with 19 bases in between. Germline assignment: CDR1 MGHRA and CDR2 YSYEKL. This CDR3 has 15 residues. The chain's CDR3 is CASRQRGGVGTEAFF. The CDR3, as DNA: TGCGCCAGCAGGCAACGCGGTGGGGTGGGGACTGAAGCTTTCTTT.

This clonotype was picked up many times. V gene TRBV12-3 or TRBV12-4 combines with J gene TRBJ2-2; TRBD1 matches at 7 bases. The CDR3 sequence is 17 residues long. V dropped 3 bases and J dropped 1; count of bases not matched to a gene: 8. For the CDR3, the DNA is TGTGCCAGCAGTTTTAAGGGGGCTAAGGGGAACACCGGGGAGCTGTTTTTT. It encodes CASSFKGAKGNTGELFF.

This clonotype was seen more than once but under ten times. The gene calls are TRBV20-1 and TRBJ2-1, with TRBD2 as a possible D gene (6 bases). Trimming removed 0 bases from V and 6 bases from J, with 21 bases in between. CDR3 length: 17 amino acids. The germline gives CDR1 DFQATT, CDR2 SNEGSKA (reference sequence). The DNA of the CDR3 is TGCAGTGCTAGAGATTTCTCCGGGACTTCCTCCAGCAATGAGCAGTTCTTC. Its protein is CSARDFSGTSSSNEQFF.

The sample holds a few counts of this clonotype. This CDR3 is CSAREPSGRPYEQYF. The CDR3, as DNA: TGCAGTGCTAGAGAACCTAGCGGGAGGCCCTACGAGCAGTACTTC. The V call is TRBV20-1, the J call TRBJ2-7; 11 bases are a match to TRBD2. This CDR3 region has 15 residues. CDR1 is DFQATT, CDR2 SNEGSKA, per germline (reference sequence). V was pared by 0 bases and J by 2 bases, with 3 bases of the junction left unmatched.